Presented here are 32 T cell receptor beta chains from one specimen sequenced in a study of blood T cell repertoires in COVID-19. TCRdb's table, derived via immunoSEQ multiplex PCR, lists solely in-frame clones and lacks some. The sample includes 150,000 to 200,000 clones, approximately 91% seen only once; the top ten take approximately 2.1%. Input material: peripheral blood. The receptors were gathered from a man between 65 and 85 years old with active or convalescent COVID-19.

This clone was recorded many times. V gene TRBV7-8 combines with J gene TRBJ1-3, with TRBD1 as a possible D gene (5 bases). This CDR3 contains 16 residues. CDR1 and CDR2 (germline): SGHVS, FQNEAQ. V dropped 5 bases and J dropped 0 bases, with 14 bases sitting between them. This CDR3 is CASSPAGVFSGNTIYF. The DNA of the CDR3 is TGTGCCAGCAGCCCCGCGGGGGTTTTCTCTGGAAACACCATATATTTT.

The rearrangement uses TRBV6-1 and TRBJ1-1; D remains unclear. CDR3 length: 15 amino acids. V was shortened by 2 bases and J by 0 bases, with 10 bases between the two germline ends. The V gene's germline CDR1 is MNHNS and CDR2 SASEGT. CDR3 loop: CASSELDGMNTEAFF. For the CDR3, the DNA is TGTGCCAGCAGTGAACTAGACGGGATGAACACTGAAGCTTTCTTT.

The chain carries TRBV29-1 and TRBJ2-3; 9 bases agree with TRBD1. The CDR3 totals 15 residues. V lost 1 base and J lost 5; bases outside the gene matches: 7. Germline V lookup: CDR1 SQVTM, CDR2 ANQGSEA. CDR3 DNA sequence: TGCAGCGTTGAAGGTTGGACAGGGGCGCGAGATACGCAGTATTTT. The encoded protein is CSVEGWTGARDTQYF.

The J gene is TRBJ1-5, the V gene TRBV23-1; D gene unclear. TRBV23-1 is treated as an ORF (open reading frame) with a function not yet certain. CDR3 length: 18 residues. With 0 bases removed from V and 0 bases from J, the gap between germline ends came to 15 bases. Written as DNA, the CDR3 is TGCGCCAGCAGTCAATCCTTGACGAAGAGGAATAGCAATCAGCCCCAGCATTTT. It encodes CASSQSLTKRNSNQPQHF.

J is TRBJ2-2 and V is TRBV9; D remains ambiguous. Germline lookup yields CDR1 SGDLS and CDR2 YYNGEE. The CDR3 has 13 residues. V dropped 4 bases and J dropped 3 bases, with 7 bases sitting between them. CDR3 region: CASSPLDTGELFF. Here the CDR3 DNA reads TGTGCCAGCAGCCCCCTCGACACCGGGGAGCTGTTTTTT.

The chain couples TRBV4-3 to TRBJ1-4, with D hard to call. The CDR3 has 15 residues. The ends were cut back, 1 base at V and 8 bases at J, with 14 bases in the middle. Germline V gene sequence: CDR1 LGHNA, CDR2 YSLEER. CDR3 bases: TGCGCCAGCAGCCAAGGATCACAAAGCGGGGAAAAACTGTTTTTT. Amino acid sequence: CASSQGSQSGEKLFF.

V is TRBV7-8 and J is TRBJ1-5; no reliable D call. Germline CDR1 is SGHVS and CDR2 is FQNEAQ. Trimming took 1 base from V and 6 from J, leaving 19 bases between them. CDR3 size: 17 residues. CDR3 DNA: TGTGCCAGCAGCTTAGAGGCAGGTTACCAGGCAGGTCAGCCCCAGCATTTT. It encodes CASSLEAGYQAGQPQHF.

This chain uses TRBV6-5 with TRBJ2-2; 7 nucleotides line up with TRBD1. CDR3 size: 15 residues. J was trimmed by 6 bases and V by 6 bases; bases with no gene match: 10. Looked up from germline, CDR1 is MNHEY and CDR2 is SVGAGI. The CDR3 region is CASSQDRAGSGELFF. The CDR3 coding sequence is TGTGCCAGCAGCCAAGACAGGGCAGGATCCGGGGAGCTGTTTTTT.

The CDR3 DNA reads TGTGCCAGCAGCTTAGTCGGCAGGGACAATGAGCAGTTCTTC. It yields the protein CASSLVGRDNEQFF. The chain uses TRBV7-6 and TRBJ2-1; D is possibly TRBD1 (5 bases). Germline CDR1 and CDR2: SGHVS and FNYEAQ. Trimming pared 1 base from V and 5 bases from J, leaving 9 bases between. CDR3 length: 14 amino acids.

The count of this clone is one. CDR3 residues: CAAALAGVHEQYF. The CDR3 DNA follows: TGTGCCGCCGCACTAGCGGGGGTACACGAGCAGTACTTC. The genes are TRBV6-5 and TRBJ2-7; 11 nucleotides match TRBD2. CDR1 MNHEY and CDR2 SVGAGI come from the germline V gene. V shed 11 bases and J 5 bases; nucleotides not matched to a gene: 8. The CDR3 consists of 13 residues.

The gene calls are TRBV19 and TRBJ2-7; 9 bases are a match to TRBD1. V shed 3 bases, J shed 2 bases, and the junction held 5 bases outside the gene matches. The germline V gene has CDR1 LNHDA and CDR2 SQIVND (reference sequence). The length of the CDR3 is 15 residues. CDR3 amino acids: CASSISHRGPYEQYF. The DNA for the CDR3 is TGTGCCAGTAGTATCTCCCACAGGGGGCCCTACGAGCAGTACTTC.

The chain is built from TRBV4-1 and TRBJ2-2; D is perhaps TRBD1 (6 bases). This CDR3 is 15 amino acids long. From germline, CDR1 is MGHRA and CDR2 YSYEKL. V was shortened by 2 bases and J by 8 bases, with 15 bases between the two germline ends. CDR3 sequence (DNA): TGCGCCAGCAGCCAACGTCTGGGGGCTTGGGGGGAGCTGTTTTTT. Translated: CASSQRLGAWGELFF.

The chain couples TRBV10-2 to TRBJ2-7, with D tentatively TRBD1 (5 bases). The CDR3 is made up of 12 amino acids. V lost 2 bases to trimming and J lost 6 bases, with 8 bases between them. Germline V gene sequence: CDR1 WSHSY, CDR2 SAAADI. The CDR3 bases are TGCGCCAGCAGTGAGCAGGGTGGCGAGCAGTACTTC. This gives the protein CASSEQGGEQYF.

The genes are TRBV5-8 and TRBJ2-5; 10 bases are a match to TRBD1. The germline CDR1 and CDR2 sequences are SGHTS and YDEGEE. The V and J ends lost 4 bases and 9 bases, in that order; junction bases with no gene match: 9. The CDR3 runs to 14 residues. The chain's CDR3 is CASSRDRGLMAQYF. DNA of the CDR3: TGTGCCAGCAGCCGAGACAGGGGGCTGATGGCCCAGTACTTC.

The chain joins TRBV20-1 to TRBJ2-7; TRBD1 is a possible D gene (6 bases). Trimming took off 3 bases at V and 0 bases at J, with 12 bases between the two ends. This CDR3 comprises 14 residues. Looked up from germline, CDR1 is DFQATT and CDR2 is SNEGSKA (reference sequence). This CDR3 is CSASGGSFSYEQYF. The CDR3 DNA reads TGCAGTGCTAGTGGGGGCAGTTTCTCCTACGAGCAGTACTTC.

This rearrangement joins TRBV7-8 to TRBJ2-7; 10 positions match TRBD2. Looked up from germline, CDR1 is SGHVS and CDR2 is FQNEAQ. Trimming removed 1 base from V and 2 bases from J; junction bases left unmatched: 11. The CDR3 has 18 residues. DNA for the CDR3: TGTGCCAGCAGCTTAGTTAGCAGCGGGAGGGCCGTCCCCTACGAGCAGTACTTC. Its protein is CASSLVSSGRAVPYEQYF.

The chain is built from TRBV19 and TRBJ1-6; 8 bases are shared with TRBD1. Germline CDR1 and CDR2: LNHDA and SQIVND (reference sequence). V shed 0 bases and J 9 bases; nucleotides not matched to a gene: 4. The CDR3 length is 15 residues. In DNA, the CDR3 is TGTGCCAGTAGTATAGACGGGACAGGAGGTTCACCCCTCCACTTT. This codes for CASSIDGTGGSPLHF.

The chain combines TRBV10-2 with TRBJ1-5, with a tentative D call TRBD1 (6 bases). Germline CDR1 and CDR2: WSHSY and SAAADI. The germline V and J ends were trimmed by 6 bases and 2 bases, with 11 bases remaining between them. CDR3 length equals 14 residues. In DNA form, the CDR3 reads TGCGCCAGCAGCACAGGGCTTGGCAATCAGCCCCAGCATTTT. Translated: CASSTGLGNQPQHF.

This rearrangement joins TRBV28 to TRBJ1-4, with a weak D call TRBD1 (6 bases). CDR3 size: 14 residues. Germline V lookup: CDR1 MDHEN, CDR2 SYDVKM. Trimming shortened V by 8 bases and J by 5 bases, and 15 bases separated the two germline ends. CDR3 sequence reads: CASREGQRNEKLFF. For the CDR3, the DNA is TGTGCCAGCCGGGAAGGACAGAGGAATGAAAAACTGTTTTTT.

This chain joins TRBV25-1 and TRBJ2-1; 9 positions match TRBD2. Trimming cost V 5 bases and J 4 bases; bases outside gene matches: 3. CDR1 is MGHDK and CDR2 is SYGVNS in the germline V gene. This CDR3 spans 14 amino acids. This CDR3 reads CASSLAGAYNEQFF. CDR3 DNA sequence: TGTGCCAGCAGTTTAGCGGGAGCTTACAATGAGCAGTTCTTC.

J is TRBJ1-5 and V is TRBV10-1; D ambiguous. The CDR3 has 13 residues. Germline V gene lookup returns CDR1 WNHNN and CDR2 SYGVQD (reference sequence). Trimming pared 5 bases from V and 4 bases from J, leaving 9 bases between. The CDR3 sequence: CASSSAANQPQHF. The DNA of the CDR3 is TGCGCCAGCAGTTCAGCGGCTAATCAGCCCCAGCATTTT.

Only a few counts were recorded for this clone. J is TRBJ1-6 and V is TRBV4-3, with 11 bases aligning to TRBD1. CDR1 is LGHNA, CDR2 YSLEER, per germline. V dropped 3 bases and J dropped 9; count of bases not matched to a gene: 4. CDR3 size: 15 residues. CDR3: CASSQVDRGLSPLHF. The CDR3 DNA reads as TGCGCCAGCAGCCAGGTGGACAGGGGGCTTTCACCCCTCCACTTT.

The rearrangement links TRBV30 to TRBJ2-7; 8 nucleotides align to TRBD2. The CDR3 covers 13 residues. Looked up from germline, CDR1 is GTSNPN and CDR2 is SVGIG (reference sequence). J gave up 2 bases and V 5 bases, and 5 bases lay outside the gene matches. As DNA, the CDR3 is TGTGCCTGGGGGGAACTAGCGGCCTACGAGCAGTACTTC. As protein: CAWGELAAYEQYF.

V gene TRBV5-1 combines with J gene TRBJ2-3; D remains unclear. The germline CDR1 and CDR2 sequences are SGHRS and YFSETQ. The CDR3 covers 12 residues. V gave up 4 bases and J gave up 0 bases, with 3 bases separating them. The CDR3 sequence: CASSTSTDTQYF. CDR3 DNA sequence: TGCGCCAGCAGCACTAGCACAGATACGCAGTATTTT. Using reference TRBV5-1 and TRBJ2-3 for the parts outside the CDR3, the full variable domain is KAGVTQTPRYLIKTRGQQVTLSCSPISGHRSVSWYQQTPGQGLQFLFEYFSETQRNKGNFPGRFSGRQFSNSRSEMNVSTLELGDSALYLCASSTSTDTQYFGPGTRLTVL.

This clone was observed at least ten times. The chain carries TRBV4-1 and TRBJ1-2; D unclear. V shed 3 bases and J shed 0 bases, with 26 bases lying between them. Per the germline V gene, CDR1 is MGHRA and CDR2 is YSYEKL. This CDR3 spans 20 amino acids. The CDR3 loop is CASSQLQPRGRSPPNYGYTF. The CDR3 coding sequence is TGCGCCAGCAGCCAGTTACAACCCCGGGGTCGAAGTCCCCCTAACTATGGCTACACCTTC.

The V and J genes are TRBV30 and TRBJ2-3, with 11 bases lining up with TRBD2. The CDR3 runs 23 residues. Trimming cost V 0 bases and J 0 bases; bases outside gene matches: 23. Per germline, CDR1 GTSNPN and CDR2 SVGIG (reference sequence). CDR3 region: CAWSVLRSLYLAGGRASTDTQYF. The CDR3 coding sequence is TGTGCCTGGAGTGTACTAAGGAGTCTATACCTAGCGGGAGGCCGGGCTAGCACAGATACGCAGTATTTT.

The genes are TRBV11-2 and TRBJ2-7; a possible D gene is TRBD1 (6 bases). Germline assignment: CDR1 SGHAT and CDR2 FQNNGV. The length of the CDR3 is 14 residues. The germline V and J ends were trimmed by 5 bases and 6 bases, with 17 bases remaining between them. CDR3 region: CASSPGGRGSEQYF. The CDR3 DNA follows: TGTGCCAGCAGCCCTGGAGGTAGGGGGTCCGAGCAGTACTTC.

The CDR3 reads CASSEAGSFSYEQYF. CDR3 DNA sequence: TGTGCCAGTAGTGAGGCAGGGTCCTTCTCCTACGAGCAGTACTTC. This chain connects TRBV19 to TRBJ2-7; the D gene is possibly TRBD1 (5 bases). The CDR3 covers 15 residues. The V gene's germline CDR1 is LNHDA and CDR2 SQIVND (reference sequence). Trimming shortened V by 5 bases and J by 0 bases, and 14 bases separated the two germline ends. The whole variable domain, remainder taken from reference TRBV19 and TRBJ2-7, is DGGITQSPKYLFRKEGQNVTLSCEQNLNHDAMYWYRQDPGQGLRLIYYSQIVNDFQKGDIAEGYSVSREKKESFPLTVTSAQKNPTAFYLCASSEAGSFSYEQYFGPGTRLTVT.

The V and J genes are TRBV5-1 and TRBJ2-5; D is perhaps TRBD1 (6 bases). CDR1 SGHRS and CDR2 YFSETQ come from the germline V gene. The CDR3 sequence is 14 residues long. Trimming took 0 bases from V and 1 from J, leaving 7 bases between them. The CDR3 loop reads CASSLGQVQETQYF. CDR3 nucleotide sequence: TGCGCCAGCAGCTTGGGACAGGTCCAAGAGACCCAGTACTTC.

The rearrangement joins TRBV5-1 to TRBJ2-7, with a possible D match to TRBD1 (5 bases). Germline CDR1 is SGHRS and CDR2 is YFSETQ. This CDR3 has 14 amino acids. V lost 7 bases, J lost 6 bases, and 20 bases lay in between. In nucleotides, the CDR3 is TGCGCCAGCGATTTCGGAGAAGGGGTTCGCGAGCAGTACTTC. Translated, it gives CASDFGEGVREQYF. The variable domain in full, completed from reference TRBV5-1 and TRBJ2-7, reads KAGVTQTPRYLIKTRGQQVTLSCSPISGHRSVSWYQQTPGQGLQFLFEYFSETQRNKGNFPGRFSGRQFSNSRSEMNVSTLELGDSALYLCASDFGEGVREQYFGPGTRLTVT.

The rearrangement joins TRBV7-2 to TRBJ2-1, with TRBD2 matching over 8 bases. V shed 3 bases and J 9 bases; nucleotides not matched to a gene: 10. CDR1 SGHTA and CDR2 FQGNSA come from the germline V gene. The CDR3 consists of 15 residues. CDR3 in DNA: TGTGCCAGCAGCTTGTGGTGGACGGGAGGGGGTGAGCAGTTCTTC. Its protein is CASSLWWTGGGEQFF.

The J gene is TRBJ1-2, the V gene TRBV7-6, with D possibly being TRBD1 (6 bases). The CDR3 extends over 17 amino acids. Trimming took 0 bases from V and 4 from J, leaving 18 bases between them. CDR1 is SGHVS, CDR2 FNYEAQ, per germline. The CDR3: CASSLAPSVQGIYGYTF. The CDR3 bases are TGTGCCAGCAGCTTAGCGCCGTCGGTACAGGGTATCTATGGCTACACCTTC.